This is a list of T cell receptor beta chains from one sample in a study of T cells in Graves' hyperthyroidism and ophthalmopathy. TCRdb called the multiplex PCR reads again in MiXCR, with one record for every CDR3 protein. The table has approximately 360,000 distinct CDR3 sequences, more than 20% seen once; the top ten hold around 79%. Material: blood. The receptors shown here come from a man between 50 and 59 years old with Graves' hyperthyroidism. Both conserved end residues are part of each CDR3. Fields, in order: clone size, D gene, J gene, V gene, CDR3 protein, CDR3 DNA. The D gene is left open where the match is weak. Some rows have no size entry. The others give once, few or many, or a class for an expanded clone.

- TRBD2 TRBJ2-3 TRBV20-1 CSAMAGGGDTQYF TGCAGTGCTATGGCGGGAGGAGGAGATACGCAGTATTTT
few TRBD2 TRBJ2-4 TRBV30 CAWSRGLAEGNIQYF TGTGCCTGGAGCAGGGGACTAGCGGAAGGGAACATTCAGTACTTC
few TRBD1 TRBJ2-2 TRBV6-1 CASSGDRGRTGELFF TGTGCCAGCAGTGGGGACAGGGGGCGAACCGGGGAGCTGTTTTTT
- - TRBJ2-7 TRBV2 CASTLAGDTYYEQYF TGTGCCAGCACCCTAGCTGGGGACACCTACTACGAGCAGTACTTC
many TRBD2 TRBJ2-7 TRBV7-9 CASSPGTSGTSSYEQYF TGTGCCAGCAGCCCCGGGACTAGCGGGACGAGCTCCTACGAGCAGTACTTC
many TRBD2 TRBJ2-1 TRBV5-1 CASSPSGTLYNEQFF TGCGCCAGCAGCCCTAGCGGGACCCTCTACAATGAGCAGTTCTTC
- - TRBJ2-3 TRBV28 CASSKQGWTDTQYF TGTGCCAGCAGTAAACAGGGATGGACAGATACGCAGTATTTT
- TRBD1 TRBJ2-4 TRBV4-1 CASSQIDRDGKNIQYF TGCGCCAGCAGCCAAATAGACAGGGACGGCAAAAACATTCAGTACTTC
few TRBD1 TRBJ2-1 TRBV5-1 CASSLPGGIEEQFF TGCGCCAGCAGCCTGCCAGGGGGTATAGAAGAGCAGTTCTTC
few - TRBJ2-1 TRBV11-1 CASGSGSHNEQFF TGTGCCTCCGGATCGGGGTCACACAATGAGCAGTTCTTC
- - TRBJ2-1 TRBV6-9 CASSYGQITNEQFF TGTGCCAGCAGTTACGGACAGATAACTAATGAGCAGTTCTTC
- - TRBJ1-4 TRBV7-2 CASSPRGQYATNEKLFF TGTGCCAGCAGCCCCCGAGGACAGTATGCAACTAATGAAAAACTGTTTTTT
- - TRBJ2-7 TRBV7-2 CASSYLGADYEQYF TGTGCCAGCAGTTATCTGGGGGCGGACTACGAGCAGTACTTC
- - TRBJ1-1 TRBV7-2 CASSGDGTEAFF TGTGCCAGCTCAGGGGATGGCACTGAAGCTTTCTTT
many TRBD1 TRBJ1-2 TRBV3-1 CASSPDRAKGYTF TGTGCCAGCAGTCCGGACAGGGCTAAGGGCTACACCTTC
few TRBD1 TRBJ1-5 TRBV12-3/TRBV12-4 CASRDRGSNQPQHF TGTGCCAGCAGGGACAGGGGAAGCAATCAGCCCCAGCATTTT
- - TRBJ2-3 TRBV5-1 CASSLMASSSTDTQYF TGCGCCAGCAGCTTGATGGCCAGCTCTAGCACAGATACGCAGTATTTT
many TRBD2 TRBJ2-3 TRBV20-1 CSAYSGTSSDTQYF TGCAGTGCTTACTCCGGGACTAGCTCTGATACGCAGTATTTT
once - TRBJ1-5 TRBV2 CAIGRGPFQPQHF TGTGCCATTGGACGTGGCCCCTTTCAGCCCCAGCATTTT
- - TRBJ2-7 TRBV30 CAWMTQNTYEQYF TGTGCCTGGATGACACAAAATACCTACGAGCAGTACTTC
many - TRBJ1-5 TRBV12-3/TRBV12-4 CASSFSRGAGQPQHF TGTGCCAGCAGTTTCTCAAGGGGCGCGGGCCAGCCCCAGCATTTT
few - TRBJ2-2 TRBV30 CAWSVGFTGELFF TGTGCCTGGAGTGTCGGTTTCACCGGGGAGCTGTTTTTT
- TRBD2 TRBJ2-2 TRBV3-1 CASRERETGELFF TGTGCCAGCAGGGAGCGGGAGACCGGGGAGCTGTTTTTT
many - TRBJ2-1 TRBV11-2 CASSPIAGVNEQFF TGTGCCAGCAGCCCAATTGCAGGGGTCAATGAGCAGTTCTTC
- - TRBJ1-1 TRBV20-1 CSAATFGTGGTEAFF TGCAGTGCTGCTACTTTTGGGACTGGAGGCACTGAAGCTTTCTTT
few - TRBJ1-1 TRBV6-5 CASSYESSFAEAFF TGTGCCAGCAGTTACGAGTCGAGTTTTGCTGAAGCTTTCTTT
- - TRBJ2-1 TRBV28 CASSLAFSGLYNEQFF TGTGCCAGCAGTTTAGCGTTTTCGGGACTTTACAATGAGCAGTTCTTC
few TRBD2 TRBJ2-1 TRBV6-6 CASSYSIPGGYNEQFF TGTGCCAGCAGTTACTCTATTCCGGGGGGGTACAATGAGCAGTTCTTC
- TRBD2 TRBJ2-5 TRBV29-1 CSVGLAGGGETQYF TGCAGCGTTGGACTAGCGGGAGGAGGGGAGACCCAGTACTTC
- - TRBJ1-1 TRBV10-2 CASSEQNTEAFF TGCGCCAGCAGTGAACAAAACACTGAAGCTTTCTTT
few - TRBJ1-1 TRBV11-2 CASSLGWRTEDTEAFF TGTGCCAGCAGCTTAGGATGGAGGACAGAGGACACTGAAGCTTTCTTT
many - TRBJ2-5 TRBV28 CASTPLLGQGGEETQYF TGTGCCAGCACTCCCCTCCTAGGCCAAGGAGGGGAGGAGACCCAGTACTTC
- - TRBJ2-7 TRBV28 CASRRGGSHEQYF TGTGCCAGCAGAAGGGGGGGCTCCCACGAGCAGTACTTC
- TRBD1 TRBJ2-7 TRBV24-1 CATRDRVGEQYF TGTGCCACCAGGGACAGGGTGGGCGAGCAGTACTTC
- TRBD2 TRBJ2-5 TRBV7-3 CASSRTRAETQYF TGTGCTAGCAGCCGGACTAGAGCGGAGACCCAGTACTTC
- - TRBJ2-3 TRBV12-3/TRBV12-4 CASSDFGAERSTDTQYF TGTGCCAGCAGTGATTTTGGAGCGGAACGTAGCACAGATACGCAGTATTTT
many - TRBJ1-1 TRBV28 CASTTGMNTEAFF TGTGCCTCTACGACAGGCATGAACACTGAAGCTTTCTTT
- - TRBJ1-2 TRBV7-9 CASSLAPRVDYGYTF TGTGCCAGCAGCTTAGCTCCCAGGGTGGACTATGGCTACACCTTC
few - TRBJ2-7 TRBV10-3 CAISEPTKFVREQYF TGTGCCATCAGTGAACCCACGAAGTTTGTGCGGGAGCAGTACTTC
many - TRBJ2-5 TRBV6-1 CASSATGSSETQYF TGTGCCAGCAGTGCCACGGGCTCCTCAGAGACCCAGTACTTC